This record covers a single TCR beta chain. The target antigen is unknown. This entry belongs to a study of Ad26.COV2.S vaccination and SARS-CoV-2 variants. Study-wide points: Measurement of non-spike TCR breadth gave similar results in vaccine and placebo recipients. Total T cell responses may have been underestimated by the TCR breadth and depth analyses. Among vaccine recipients, spike-specific TCR breadth exceeded that of placebo recipients.

Assay used: immunoSEQ multiplex PCR; TCRdb lists only in-frame clones, some missing. The table has more than 150,000 clones, around 90% seen once. Germline V CDR1 and CDR2: ENHRY, SYGVKD. Unmatched junction bases numbered 4, after V lost 6 bases and J lost 9 bases. CDR3 length: 13 residues. The chain couples TRBV10-3 to TRBJ1-6; TRBD1 matches 8 bases. The sequencing here drew on peripheral blood, taken after recovery from COVID-19. This TCR was sampled from a human donor who had recovered from COVID-19. The CDR3 loop is CAIRGQVGSPLHF. The CDR3 nucleotides read TGTGCCATCAGGGGACAGGTCGGTTCACCCCTCCACTTT.